This T cell receptor (beta chain) was recorded in a study of blood T cell repertoires in COVID-19. In the study overall: COVID-19 samples, acute and convalescent, were from the United States, Italy and Spain. Sources were T cells, B-cell-depleted T cells, or PBMCs; the material itself was cDNA or gDNA.

Germline CDR1 SGHRS, CDR2 YFSETQ. The CDR3 spans 19 residues. V dropped 0 bases and J dropped 3; count of bases not matched to a gene: 15. There are a few counts of this clone. Authors' data handling: Nucleated cell counts were estimated from reference gene primer amplification. Assay used: immunoSEQ multiplex PCR; TCRdb lists only in-frame clones, some missing. The DNA gave D and trimming, while V, J and clone size come from that table. The sample has about 160,000 clones, 90% to 95% seen once. The receptor comes from a woman aged 45 to 65 with acute or convalescent COVID-19. Source material: peripheral blood. J is TRBJ1-5 and V is TRBV5-1; TRBD1 agrees at 7 bases. CDR3 DNA: TGCGCCAGCAGCTTGGCCCCTGCCAAATCAGACAGGGACAATCAGCCCCAGCATTTT. As protein: CASSLAPAKSDRDNQPQHF.